One sample yielded the 3 T cell receptor beta chains listed below, sequenced in a study of vaccination and CD4 T cells after COVID-19. At the Johns Hopkins FTIC core, DNA taken from cultured CD4+ T cells was sequenced by way of the Oncomine TCR Beta short-read assay. From the PCR reads, TCRdb called clonotypes with MiXCR, one entry per CDR3 protein. The table shows approximately 25,000 distinct CDR3 sequences, with around 62% occurring only once. These receptors' targets are unknown. Regarding treatment: approximately nine-day PBMC culture with coronavirus spike peptide pools or control peptides (ViraFEST assay). Sample: CD4+ T cells from blood, cultured in vitro. These receptors were obtained from a human donor who had recovered from COVID-19.

The CDR3 sequence: CASSLDGGRVGQPQHF. DNA of the CDR3: TGTGCCAGCAGCTTAGATGGGGGACGGGTGGGTCAGCCCCAGCATTTT. J is TRBJ1-5 and V is TRBV7-6, with D perhaps TRBD1 (5 bases). V gave up 1 base and J gave up 6 bases, with 16 bases separating them. Germline lookup yields CDR1 SGHVS and CDR2 FNYEAQ. CDR3 length: 16 residues.

This clonotype was seen only a few times. V usage is TRBV7-2 and J usage is TRBJ1-5; TRBD1 might be the D (6 bases). V was shortened by 5 bases and J by 2 bases, with 10 bases between the two germline ends. The CDR3 is 14 residues long. CDR1 is SGHTA and CDR2 is FQGNSA in the germline V gene. The CDR3 DNA reads as TGTGCCAGCAGCCTCCGACAGGGCAATCAGCCCCAGCATTTT. It yields the protein CASSLRQGNQPQHF.

This clonotype has a handful of counts. The chain has TRBV20-1 and TRBJ1-5; 7 bases are shared with TRBD1. J was trimmed by 7 bases and V by 5 bases; bases with no gene match: 8. The CDR3 has 13 residues. The germline CDR1 and CDR2 sequences are DFQATT and SNEGSKA (reference sequence). CDR3 in amino acids: CSALGGLGQPQHF. In nucleotides, the CDR3 is TGCAGTGCTTTAGGGGGCTTGGGGCAGCCCCAGCATTTT.